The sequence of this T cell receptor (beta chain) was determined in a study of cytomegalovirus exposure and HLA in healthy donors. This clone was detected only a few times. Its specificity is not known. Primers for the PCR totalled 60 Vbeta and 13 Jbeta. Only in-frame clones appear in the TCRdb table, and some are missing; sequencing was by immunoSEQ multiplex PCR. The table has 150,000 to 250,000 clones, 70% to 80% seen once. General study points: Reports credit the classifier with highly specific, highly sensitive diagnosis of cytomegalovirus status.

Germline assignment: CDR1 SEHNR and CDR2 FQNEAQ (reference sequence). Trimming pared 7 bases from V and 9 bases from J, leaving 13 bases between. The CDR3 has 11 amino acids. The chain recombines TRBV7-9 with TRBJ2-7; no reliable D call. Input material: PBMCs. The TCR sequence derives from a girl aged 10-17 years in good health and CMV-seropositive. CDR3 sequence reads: CASTPLGAQYF. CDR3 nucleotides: TGTGCCAGCACCCCACTCGGTGCGCAGTACTTC. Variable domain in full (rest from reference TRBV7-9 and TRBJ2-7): DTGVSQNPRHKITKRGQNVTFRCDPISEHNRLYWYRQTLGQGPEFLTYFQNEAQLEKSRLLSDRFSAERPKGSFSTLEIQRTEQGDSAMYLCASTPLGAQYFGPGTRLTVT.